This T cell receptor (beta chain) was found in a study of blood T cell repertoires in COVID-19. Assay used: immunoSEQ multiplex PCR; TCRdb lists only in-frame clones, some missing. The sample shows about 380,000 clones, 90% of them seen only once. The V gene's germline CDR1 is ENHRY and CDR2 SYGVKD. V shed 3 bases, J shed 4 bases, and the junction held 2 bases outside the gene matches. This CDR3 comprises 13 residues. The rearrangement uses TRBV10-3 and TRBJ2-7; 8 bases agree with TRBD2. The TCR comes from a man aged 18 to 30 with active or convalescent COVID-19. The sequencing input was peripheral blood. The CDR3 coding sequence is TGTGCCATCAGTGACGTAGCGGGGTACGAGCAGTACTTC. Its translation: CAISDVAGYEQYF.